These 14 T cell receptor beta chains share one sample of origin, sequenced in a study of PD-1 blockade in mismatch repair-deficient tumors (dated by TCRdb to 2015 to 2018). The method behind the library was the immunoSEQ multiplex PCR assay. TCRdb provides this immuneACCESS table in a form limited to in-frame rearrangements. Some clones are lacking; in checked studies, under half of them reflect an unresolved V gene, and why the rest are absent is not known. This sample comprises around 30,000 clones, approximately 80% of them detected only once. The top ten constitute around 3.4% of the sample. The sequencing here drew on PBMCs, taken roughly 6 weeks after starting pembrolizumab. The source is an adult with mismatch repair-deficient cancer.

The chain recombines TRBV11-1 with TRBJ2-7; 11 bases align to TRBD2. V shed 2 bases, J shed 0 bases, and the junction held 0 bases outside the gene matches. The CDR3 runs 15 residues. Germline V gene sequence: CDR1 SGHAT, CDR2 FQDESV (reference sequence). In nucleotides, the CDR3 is TGTGCCAGCAGCTTACTAGCGGGAGGCTCCTACGAGCAGTACTTC. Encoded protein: CASSLLAGGSYEQYF. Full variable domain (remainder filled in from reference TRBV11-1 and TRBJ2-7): EAEVAQSPRYKITEKSQAVAFWCDPISGHATLYWYRQILGQGPELLVQFQDESVVDDSQLPKDRFSAERLKGVDSTLKIQPAELGDSAMYLCASSLLAGGSYEQYFGPGTRLTVT.

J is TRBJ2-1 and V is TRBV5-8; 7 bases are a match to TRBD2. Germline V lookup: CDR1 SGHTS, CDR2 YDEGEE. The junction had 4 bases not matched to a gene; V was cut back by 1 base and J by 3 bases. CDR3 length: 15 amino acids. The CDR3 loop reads CASSLIAGDYNEQFF. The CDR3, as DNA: TGTGCCAGCAGCTTGATCGCGGGGGACTACAATGAGCAGTTCTTC.

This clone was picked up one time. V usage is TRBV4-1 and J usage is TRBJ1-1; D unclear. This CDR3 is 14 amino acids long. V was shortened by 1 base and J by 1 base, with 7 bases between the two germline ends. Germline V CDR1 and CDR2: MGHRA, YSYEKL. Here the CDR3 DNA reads TGCGCCAGCAGCCAAGTTTCCAGGAACACTGAAGCTTTCTTT. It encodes CASSQVSRNTEAFF.

The CDR3 coding sequence is TGTGCCAGCAGTCCCCTAGCGGGAGGGCCGTTGGAGCAGTACTTC. Amino acid sequence: CASSPLAGGPLEQYF. This chain uses TRBV6-6 with TRBJ2-7, with 12 bases fitting TRBD2. This CDR3 contains 15 residues. With 5 bases clipped from V and 7 bases from J, the junction kept 9 bases outside the gene matches. Germline V gene lookup returns CDR1 MNHNY and CDR2 SVGAGI (reference sequence).

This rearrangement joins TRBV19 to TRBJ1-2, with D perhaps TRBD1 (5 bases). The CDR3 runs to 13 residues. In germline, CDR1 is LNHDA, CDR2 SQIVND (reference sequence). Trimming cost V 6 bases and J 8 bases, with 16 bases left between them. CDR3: CASRASGVSGYTF. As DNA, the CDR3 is TGTGCCAGTAGGGCCTCGGGGGTTTCGGGCTACACCTTC. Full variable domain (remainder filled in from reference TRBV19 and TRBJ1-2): DGGITQSPKYLFRKEGQNVTLSCEQNLNHDAMYWYRQDPGQGLRLIYYSQIVNDFQKGDIAEGYSVSREKKESFPLTVTSAQKNPTAFYLCASRASGVSGYTFGSGTRLTVV.

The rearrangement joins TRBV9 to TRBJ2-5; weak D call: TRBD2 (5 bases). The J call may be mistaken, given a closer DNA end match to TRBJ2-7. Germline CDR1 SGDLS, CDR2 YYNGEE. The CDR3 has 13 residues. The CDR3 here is CASSVEGLSEQYF. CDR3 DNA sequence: TGTGCCAGCAGCGTCGAGGGCCTCTCCGAGCAGTACTTC.

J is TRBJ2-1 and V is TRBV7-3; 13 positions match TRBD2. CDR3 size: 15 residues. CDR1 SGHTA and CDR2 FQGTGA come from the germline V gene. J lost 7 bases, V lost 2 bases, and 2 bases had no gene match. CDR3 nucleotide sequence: TGTGCCAGCAGCTTACGGACTAGCGGGAGTAATGAGCAGTTCTTC. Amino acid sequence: CASSLRTSGSNEQFF.

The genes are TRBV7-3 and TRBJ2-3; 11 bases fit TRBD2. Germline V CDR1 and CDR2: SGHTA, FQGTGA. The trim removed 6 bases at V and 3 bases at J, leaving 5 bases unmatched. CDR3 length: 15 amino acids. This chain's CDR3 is CASRRASGRTDTQYF. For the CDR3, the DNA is TGTGCCAGCAGGAGGGCTAGCGGGAGGACAGATACGCAGTATTTT.

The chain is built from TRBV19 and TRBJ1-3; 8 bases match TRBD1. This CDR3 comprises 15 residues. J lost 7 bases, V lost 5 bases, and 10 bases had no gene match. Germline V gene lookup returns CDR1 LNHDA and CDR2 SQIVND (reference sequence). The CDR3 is CASSYQRQGSNTIYF. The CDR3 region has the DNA TGTGCCAGTAGTTACCAGAGACAGGGGAGCAACACCATATATTTT.

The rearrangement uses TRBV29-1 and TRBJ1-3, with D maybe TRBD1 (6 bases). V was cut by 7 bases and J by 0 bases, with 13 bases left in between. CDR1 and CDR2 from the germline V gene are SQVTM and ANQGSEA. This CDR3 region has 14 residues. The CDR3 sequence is CSETGHRSGNTIYF. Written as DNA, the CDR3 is TGCAGCGAAACGGGACACCGCTCTGGAAACACCATATATTTT.

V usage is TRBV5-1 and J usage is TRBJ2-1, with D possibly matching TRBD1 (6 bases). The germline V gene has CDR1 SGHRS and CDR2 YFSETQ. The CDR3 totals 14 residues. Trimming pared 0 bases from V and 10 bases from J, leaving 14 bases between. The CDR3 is CASSLGEQGMEQFF. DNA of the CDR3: TGCGCCAGCAGCTTGGGGGAACAGGGAATGGAGCAGTTCTTC.

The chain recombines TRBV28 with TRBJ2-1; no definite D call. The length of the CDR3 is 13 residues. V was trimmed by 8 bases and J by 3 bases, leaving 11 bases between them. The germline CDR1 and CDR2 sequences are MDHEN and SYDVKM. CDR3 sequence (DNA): TGTGCCAGCTCGTCAGGCCGCTACAATGAGCAGTTCTTC. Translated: CASSSGRYNEQFF.

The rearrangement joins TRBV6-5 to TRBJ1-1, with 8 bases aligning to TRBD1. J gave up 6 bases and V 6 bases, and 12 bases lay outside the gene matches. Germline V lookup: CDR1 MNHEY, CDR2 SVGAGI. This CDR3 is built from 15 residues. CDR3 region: CASSASGQGASEAFF. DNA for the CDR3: TGTGCCAGCAGCGCTTCGGGGCAGGGGGCATCTGAAGCTTTCTTT.

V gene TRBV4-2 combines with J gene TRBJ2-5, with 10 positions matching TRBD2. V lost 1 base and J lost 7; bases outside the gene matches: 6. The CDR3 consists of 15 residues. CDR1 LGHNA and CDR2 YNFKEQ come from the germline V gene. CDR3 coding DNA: TGTGCCAGCAGCCAAGCTAGCGGGAGTAGGGGGACCCAGTACTTC. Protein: CASSQASGSRGTQYF.